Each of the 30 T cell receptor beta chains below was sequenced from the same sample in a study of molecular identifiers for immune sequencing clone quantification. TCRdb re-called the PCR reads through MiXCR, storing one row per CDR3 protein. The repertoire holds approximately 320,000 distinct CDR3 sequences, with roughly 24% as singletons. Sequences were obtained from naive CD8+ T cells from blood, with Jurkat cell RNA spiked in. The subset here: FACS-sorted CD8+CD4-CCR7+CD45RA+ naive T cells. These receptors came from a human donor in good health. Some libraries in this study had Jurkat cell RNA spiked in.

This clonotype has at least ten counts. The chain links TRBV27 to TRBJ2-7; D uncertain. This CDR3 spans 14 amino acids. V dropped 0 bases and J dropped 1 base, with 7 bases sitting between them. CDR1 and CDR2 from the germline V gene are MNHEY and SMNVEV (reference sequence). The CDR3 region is CASSLSAGSYEQYF. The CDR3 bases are TGTGCCAGCAGTTTATCGGCCGGGTCCTACGAGCAGTACTTC.

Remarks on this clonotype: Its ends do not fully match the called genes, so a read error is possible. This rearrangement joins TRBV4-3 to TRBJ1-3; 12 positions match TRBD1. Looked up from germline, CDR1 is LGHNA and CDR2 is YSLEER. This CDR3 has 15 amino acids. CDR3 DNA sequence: TGCGCCATCAGCCGGGACAGGGGGCTAGGAAACACCATATATTTT. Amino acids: CAISRDRGLGNTIYF.

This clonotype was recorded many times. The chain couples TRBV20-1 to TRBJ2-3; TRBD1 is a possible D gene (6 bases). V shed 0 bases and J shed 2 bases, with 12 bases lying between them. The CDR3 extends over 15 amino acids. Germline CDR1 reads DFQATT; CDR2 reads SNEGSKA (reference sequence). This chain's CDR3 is CSARDLDRNTDTQYF. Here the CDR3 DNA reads TGCAGTGCTAGAGATCTGGACAGAAACACAGATACGCAGTATTTT.

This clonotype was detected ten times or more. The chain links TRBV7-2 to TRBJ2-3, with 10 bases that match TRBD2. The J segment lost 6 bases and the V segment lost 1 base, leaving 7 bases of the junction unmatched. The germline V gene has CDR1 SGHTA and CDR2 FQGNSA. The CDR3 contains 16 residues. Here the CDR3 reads CASSLETSGFLDTQYF. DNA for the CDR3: TGTGCCAGCAGCTTAGAGACTAGCGGGTTTTTGGATACGCAGTATTTT.

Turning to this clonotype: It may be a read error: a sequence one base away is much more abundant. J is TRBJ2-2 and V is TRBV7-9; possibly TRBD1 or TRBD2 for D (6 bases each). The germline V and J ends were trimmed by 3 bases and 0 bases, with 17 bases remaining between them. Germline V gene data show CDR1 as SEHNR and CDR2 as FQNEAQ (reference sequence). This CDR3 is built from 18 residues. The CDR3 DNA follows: TGTGCCAGCAGCTTCTCCTCCGCCGGGGGCCCGAACACCGGGGAGCTGTTTTTT. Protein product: CASSFSSAGGPNTGELFF.

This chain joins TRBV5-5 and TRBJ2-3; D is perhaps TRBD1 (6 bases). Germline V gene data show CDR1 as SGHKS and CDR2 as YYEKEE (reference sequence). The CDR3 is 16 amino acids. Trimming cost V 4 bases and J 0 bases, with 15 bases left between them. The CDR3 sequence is CASSTIRQDSTDTQYF. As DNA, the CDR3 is TGTGCCAGCAGCACGATAAGACAGGACAGCACAGATACGCAGTATTTT.

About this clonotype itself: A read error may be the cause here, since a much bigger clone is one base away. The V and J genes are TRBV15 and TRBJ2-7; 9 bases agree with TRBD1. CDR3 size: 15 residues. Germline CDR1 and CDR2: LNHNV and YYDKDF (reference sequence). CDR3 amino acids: CATSRQDRGSYEQCF. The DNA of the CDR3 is TGTGCCACCAGCAGACAGGACAGGGGAAGCTACGAGCAGTGCTTC.

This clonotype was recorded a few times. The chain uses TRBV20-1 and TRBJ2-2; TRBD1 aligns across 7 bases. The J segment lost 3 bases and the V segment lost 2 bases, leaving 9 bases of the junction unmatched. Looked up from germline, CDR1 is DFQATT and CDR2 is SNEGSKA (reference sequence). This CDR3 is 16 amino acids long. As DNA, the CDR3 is TGCAGTGCTAGAACCGGACAGGCAATTTACACCGGGGAGCTGTTTTTT. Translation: CSARTGQAIYTGELFF.

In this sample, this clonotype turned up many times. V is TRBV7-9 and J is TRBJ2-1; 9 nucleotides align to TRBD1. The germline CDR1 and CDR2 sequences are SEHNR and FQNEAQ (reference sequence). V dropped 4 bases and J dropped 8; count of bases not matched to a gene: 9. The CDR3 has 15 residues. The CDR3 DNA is TGTGCCAGCAGCTGGCGGACAGGGGCGGGGGATGAGCAGTTCTTC. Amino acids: CASSWRTGAGDEQFF.

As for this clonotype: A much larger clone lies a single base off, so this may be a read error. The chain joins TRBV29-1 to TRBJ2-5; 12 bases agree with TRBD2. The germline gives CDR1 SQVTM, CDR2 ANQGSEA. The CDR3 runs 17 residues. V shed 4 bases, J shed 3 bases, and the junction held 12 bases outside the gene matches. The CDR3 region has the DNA TGCAGCGTTGGAAGGCCTTGGACTAGCGGGATCGAAGAGACCCAGTACTTC. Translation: CSVGRPWTSGIEETQYF.

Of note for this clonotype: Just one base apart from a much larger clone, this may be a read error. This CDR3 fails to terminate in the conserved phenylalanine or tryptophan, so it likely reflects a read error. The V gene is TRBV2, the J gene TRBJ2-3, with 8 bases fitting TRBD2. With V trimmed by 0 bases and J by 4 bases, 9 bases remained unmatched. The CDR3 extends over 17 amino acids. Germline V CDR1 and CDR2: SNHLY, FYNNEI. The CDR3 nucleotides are TGTGCCAGCAGTGAAGCGCTTGACGGGGGGGACCCAGATACGCAGTATCTT. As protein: CASSEALDGGDPDTQYL.

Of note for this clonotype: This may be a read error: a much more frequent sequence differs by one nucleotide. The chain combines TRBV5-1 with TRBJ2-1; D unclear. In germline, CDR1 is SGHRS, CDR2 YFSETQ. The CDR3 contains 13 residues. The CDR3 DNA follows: TGCGCCAGCAGCTCTCCCCTCTACAATGAGCAGCTCTTC. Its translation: CASSSPLYNEQLF.

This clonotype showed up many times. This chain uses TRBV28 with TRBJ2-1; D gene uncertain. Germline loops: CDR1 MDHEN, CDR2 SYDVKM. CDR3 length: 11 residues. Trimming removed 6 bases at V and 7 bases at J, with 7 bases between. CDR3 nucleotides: TGTGCCAGCAGCCACCAGAATGAGCAGTTCTTC. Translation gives CASSHQNEQFF.

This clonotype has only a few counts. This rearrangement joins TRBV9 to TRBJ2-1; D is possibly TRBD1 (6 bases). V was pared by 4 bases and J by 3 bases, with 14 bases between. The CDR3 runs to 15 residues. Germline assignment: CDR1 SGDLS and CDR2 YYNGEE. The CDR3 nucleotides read TGTGCCAGCAGCCGTACAGGGTCTATCTACAATGAGCAGTTCTTC. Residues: CASSRTGSIYNEQFF.

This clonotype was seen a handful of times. This chain's CDR3 is CASSLNSDTDTQYF. CDR3 bases: TGTGCCAGCAGCTTAAACTCCGACACAGATACGCAGTATTTT. The chain combines TRBV7-9 with TRBJ2-3, with D unclear. The ends were cut back, 2 bases at V and 2 bases at J, with 8 bases in the middle. Germline values: CDR1 SEHNR, CDR2 FQNEAQ (reference sequence). The CDR3 loop spans 14 amino acids.

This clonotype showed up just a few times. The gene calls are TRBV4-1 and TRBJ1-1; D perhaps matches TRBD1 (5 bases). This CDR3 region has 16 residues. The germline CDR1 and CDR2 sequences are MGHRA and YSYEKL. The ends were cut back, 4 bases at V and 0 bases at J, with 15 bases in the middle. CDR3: CASSLEGPVMNTEAFF. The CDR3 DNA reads TGCGCCAGCAGCCTGGAGGGGCCAGTCATGAACACTGAAGCTTTCTTT.

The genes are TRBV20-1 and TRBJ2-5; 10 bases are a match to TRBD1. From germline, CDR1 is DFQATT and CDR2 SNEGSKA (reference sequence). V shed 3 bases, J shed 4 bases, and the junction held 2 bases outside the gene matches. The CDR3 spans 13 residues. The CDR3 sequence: CSARGQGPETQYF. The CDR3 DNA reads TGCAGTGCTAGGGGACAGGGGCCAGAGACCCAGTACTTC.

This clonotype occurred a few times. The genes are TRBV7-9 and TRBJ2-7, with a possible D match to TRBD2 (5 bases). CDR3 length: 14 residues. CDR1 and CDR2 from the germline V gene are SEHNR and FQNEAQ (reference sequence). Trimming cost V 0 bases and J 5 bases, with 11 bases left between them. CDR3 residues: CASSLAGIYDEQYF. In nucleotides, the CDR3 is TGTGCCAGCAGCTTAGCCGGGATATACGACGAGCAGTACTTC.

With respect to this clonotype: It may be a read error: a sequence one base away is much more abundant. The CDR3 DNA sequence: TGTGCCCGCAGCTCCGTAGCGGGGGGCACAGATACGCAGTATTTT. Protein sequence: CARSSVAGGTDTQYF. The chain is built from TRBV7-2 and TRBJ2-3; TRBD2 agrees at 9 bases. The CDR3 is 15 residues long. From germline, CDR1 is SGHTA and CDR2 FQGNSA.

CDR3 region: CASSLIGSAGTQYF. The CDR3 nucleotides are TGCGCCAGCAGCTTGATAGGGTCCGCAGGTACGCAGTATTTT. The gene calls are TRBV5-1 and TRBJ2-3; no reliable D call. The germline V gene has CDR1 SGHRS and CDR2 YFSETQ. This CDR3 has 14 amino acids. V was trimmed by 1 base and J by 8 bases, leaving 14 bases between them.

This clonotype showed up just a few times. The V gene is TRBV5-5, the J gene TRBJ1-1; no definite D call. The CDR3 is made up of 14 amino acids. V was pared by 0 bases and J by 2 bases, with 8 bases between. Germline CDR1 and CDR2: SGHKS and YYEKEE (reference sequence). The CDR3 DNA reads TGTGCCAGCAGCTTGGCCCGCCGCAACACTGAAGCTTTCTTT. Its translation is CASSLARRNTEAFF.

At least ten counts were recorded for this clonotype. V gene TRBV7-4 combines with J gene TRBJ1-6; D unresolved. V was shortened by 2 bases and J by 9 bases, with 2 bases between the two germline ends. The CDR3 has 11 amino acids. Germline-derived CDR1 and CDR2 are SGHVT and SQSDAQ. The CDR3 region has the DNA TGTGCCAGCAGCTTACGTTCACCCCTCCACTTT. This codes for CASSLRSPLHF.

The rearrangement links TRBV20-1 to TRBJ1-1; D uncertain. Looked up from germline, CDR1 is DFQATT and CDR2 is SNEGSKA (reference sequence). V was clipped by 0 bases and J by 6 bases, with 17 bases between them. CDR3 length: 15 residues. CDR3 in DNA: TGCAGTGCTAGAGATCTCGACAAGGGTTTTGCTGAAGCTTTCTTT. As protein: CSARDLDKGFAEAFF.

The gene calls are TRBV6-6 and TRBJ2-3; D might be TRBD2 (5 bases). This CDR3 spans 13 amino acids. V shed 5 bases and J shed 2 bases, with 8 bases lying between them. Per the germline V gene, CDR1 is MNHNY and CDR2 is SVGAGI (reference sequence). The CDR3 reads CASSDYSTDTQYF. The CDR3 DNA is TGTGCCAGCAGTGACTACTCCACAGATACGCAGTATTTT.

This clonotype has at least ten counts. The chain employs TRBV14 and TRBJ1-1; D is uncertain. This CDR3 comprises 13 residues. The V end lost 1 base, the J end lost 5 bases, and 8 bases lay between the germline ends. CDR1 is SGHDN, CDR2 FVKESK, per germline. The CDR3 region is CASSQGSRTEAFF. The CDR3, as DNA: TGTGCCAGCAGCCAAGGATCCAGAACTGAAGCTTTCTTT.

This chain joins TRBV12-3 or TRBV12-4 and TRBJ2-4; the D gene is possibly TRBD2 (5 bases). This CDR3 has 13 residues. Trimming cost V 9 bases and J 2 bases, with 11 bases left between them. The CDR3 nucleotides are TGTGCCAGTGGAGGCGGGTCCAAAAACATTCAGTACTTC. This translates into CASGGGSKNIQYF.

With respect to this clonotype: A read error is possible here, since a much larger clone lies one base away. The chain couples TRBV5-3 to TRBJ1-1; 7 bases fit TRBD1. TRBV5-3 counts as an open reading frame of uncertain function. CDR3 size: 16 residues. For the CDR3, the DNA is TGTGCCAGCAGCTTGCCACAGGGGCAAAGTGGCACTGAAGCTTCCTTT. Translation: CASSLPQGQSGTEASF.

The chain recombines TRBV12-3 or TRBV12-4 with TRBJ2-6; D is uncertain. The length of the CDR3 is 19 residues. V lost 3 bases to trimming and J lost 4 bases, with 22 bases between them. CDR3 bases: TGTGCCAGCAGTTTTGAAGACCCCGTGCAAGCCTCCGGGGCCAACGTCCTGACTTTC. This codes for CASSFEDPVQASGANVLTF.

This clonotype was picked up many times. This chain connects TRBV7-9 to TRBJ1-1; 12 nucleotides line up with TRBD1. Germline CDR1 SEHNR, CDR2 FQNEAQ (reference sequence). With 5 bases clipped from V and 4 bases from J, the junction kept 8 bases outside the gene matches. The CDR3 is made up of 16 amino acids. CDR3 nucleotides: TGTGCCAGCAGCCGGTTGGGACAGGGGGCGAGCACTGAAGCTTTCTTT. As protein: CASSRLGQGASTEAFF.

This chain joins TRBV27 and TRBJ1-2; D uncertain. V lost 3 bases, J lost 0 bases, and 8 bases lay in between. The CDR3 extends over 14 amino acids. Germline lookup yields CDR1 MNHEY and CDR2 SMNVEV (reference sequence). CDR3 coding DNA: TGTGCCAGCAGTTTTGGTGGCCCTAACTATGGCTACACCTTC. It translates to CASSFGGPNYGYTF.